A single sample is the source of the 20 T cell receptor beta chains below, sequenced in a study of T cell repertoires in cytomegalovirus infection. Each CDR3 protein is one row after TCRdb ran MiXCR on the reads. The sample carries about 160,000 distinct CDR3 sequences, 17% recorded once. The sample consisted of CD8+ T cells from PBMCs. The receptor source for this set is a human donor in good health (CMV status not recorded). Some clones in this sample may be carry-over from other donors' samples.

This clonotype appeared a few times. The J gene is TRBJ2-7, the V gene TRBV7-2, with TRBD1 matching 9 bases. This CDR3 has 15 amino acids. The germline CDR1 and CDR2 sequences are SGHTA and FQGNSA. The J segment lost 2 bases and the V segment lost 4 bases, leaving 6 bases of the junction unmatched. The DNA of the CDR3 is TGTGCCAGCAGCTGGGGGGACAGGGCCACCTACGAGCAGTACTTC. The encoded protein is CASSWGDRATYEQYF.

This clonotype counts as medium-sized. For the CDR3, the DNA is TGTGCCAGCAGCCCCGGGGCGGCTGGGAACGAGCAGTACTTC. Translating gives CASSPGAAGNEQYF. The J gene is TRBJ2-7, the V gene TRBV28, with D tentatively TRBD1 or TRBD2 (5 bases each). In germline, CDR1 is MDHEN, CDR2 SYDVKM. This CDR3 has 14 amino acids. The V end was cut by 6 bases, the J end by 5 bases, with 17 bases between.

The CDR3 protein is CSVDPTKHRVEYF. The CDR3 nucleotides read TGCAGCGTGGATCCCACAAAGCATCGGGTAGAGTATTTT. The gene calls are TRBV29-1 and TRBJ2-3; D ambiguous. The CDR3 has 13 residues. Trimming left V 6 bases short and J 13 bases short, with 23 bases between. Germline assignment: CDR1 SQVTM and CDR2 ANQGSEA.

This clonotype has more than one count but fewer than ten. CDR3 nucleotide sequence: TGCAGCGTTTCTTCCACGACAGTCTACGAGCAGTACTTC. Residues: CSVSSTTVYEQYF. The chain employs TRBV29-1 and TRBJ2-7, with TRBD1 as a possible D gene (5 bases). The CDR3 contains 13 residues. Trimming pared 5 bases from V and 3 bases from J, leaving 14 bases between. CDR1 and CDR2 (germline): SQVTM, ANQGSEA.

The sample holds many counts of this clonotype. The V gene is TRBV7-8, the J gene TRBJ1-1; the match to TRBD1 covers 9 bases. This CDR3 is built from 14 residues. V trimming: 4 bases; J trimming: 4 bases; junction bases outside the gene matches: 4. Per germline, CDR1 SGHVS and CDR2 FQNEAQ. CDR3 amino acids: CASSSGTGPTEAFF. CDR3 nucleotides: TGTGCCAGCAGCTCAGGGACAGGGCCCACTGAAGCTTTCTTT.

This clonotype was seen a handful of times. The genes are TRBV20-1 and TRBJ1-1; a weak D match, TRBD1 (5 bases). CDR1 is DFQATT and CDR2 is SNEGSKA in the germline V gene (reference sequence). The ends were cut back, 3 bases at V and 5 bases at J, with 13 bases in the middle. The length of the CDR3 is 13 residues. The DNA for the CDR3 is TGCAGTGCTAGGGAGACAGAATCAACTGAAGCTTTCTTT. The encoded protein is CSARETESTEAFF.

This clonotype came up a few times. The chain joins TRBV4-1 to TRBJ2-3; 10 bases match TRBD1. Unmatched junction bases numbered 8, after V lost 3 bases and J lost 2 bases. The V gene's germline CDR1 is MGHRA and CDR2 YSYEKL. This CDR3 comprises 17 residues. This chain's CDR3 is CASSQARQGAFTDTQYF. The DNA for the CDR3 is TGCGCCAGCAGCCAGGCCAGACAGGGGGCCTTCACAGATACGCAGTATTTT.

A word on this clonotype: The junction differs from germline at one of its ends, possibly a read error. The gene calls are TRBV7-8 and TRBJ1-2, with D perhaps TRBD1 (5 bases). This CDR3 is built from 15 residues. CDR1 and CDR2 from the germline V gene are SGHVS and FQNEAQ. CDR3: CASSVAQGPLHGYTF. The CDR3 DNA reads TGTGCCAGCAGCGTAGCCCAGGGTCCCCTCCATGGCTACACCTTC. The entire variable domain, with the rest obtained from reference TRBV7-8 and TRBJ1-2, is as follows: GAGVSQSPRYKVAKRGQDVALRCDPISGHVSLFWYQQALGQGPEFLTYFQNEAQLDKSGLPSDRFFAERPEGSVSTLKIQRTQQEDSAVYLCASSVAQGPLHGYTFGSGTRLTVV.

This clonotype was recorded at least ten times. The gene calls are TRBV7-2 and TRBJ2-7; the D gene is possibly TRBD1 (6 bases). Germline V gives CDR1 SGHTA, CDR2 FQGNSA. V gave up 3 bases and J gave up 4 bases, with 13 bases separating them. The CDR3 has 14 residues. CDR3 in DNA: TGTGCCAGCAGCTTGGGGGTGGGGGCGTACGAGCAGTACTTC. Translation gives CASSLGVGAYEQYF.

The V gene is TRBV28, the J gene TRBJ1-1; D is ambiguous. Germline V CDR1 and CDR2: MDHEN, SYDVKM. Deletions cut 10 bases from V and 2 bases from J, with 11 bases between. The CDR3 totals 12 residues. This CDR3 reads CAIREGNTEAFF. The CDR3 nucleotides read TGTGCCATCCGGGAAGGCAACACTGAAGCTTTCTTT.

The chain joins TRBV7-2 to TRBJ1-1; no reliable D call. V lost 5 bases to trimming and J lost 2 bases, with 9 bases between them. The CDR3 spans 13 residues. Germline CDR1 SGHTA, CDR2 FQGNSA. The chain's CDR3 is CASSLRPNTEAFF. The CDR3, as DNA: TGTGCCAGCAGCCTACGCCCCAACACTGAAGCTTTCTTT.

This clonotype was recorded a few times. The V call is TRBV28, the J call TRBJ2-3; TRBD2 might be the D (5 bases). Between the trimmed V and J ends, which lost 6 bases and 3 bases, there was a span of 16 bases. Germline assignment: CDR1 MDHEN and CDR2 SYDVKM. The length of the CDR3 is 15 residues. The DNA of the CDR3 is TGTGCCAGCAGCCTTTGGGGAGAGTTAACAGATACGCAGTATTTT. Its protein is CASSLWGELTDTQYF.

The rearrangement joins TRBV20-1 to TRBJ2-2; 13 nucleotides match TRBD2. The V and J ends lost 0 bases and 6 bases, in that order; junction bases with no gene match: 7. The CDR3 is 17 residues long. Germline CDR1 and CDR2: DFQATT and SNEGSKA (reference sequence). This chain's CDR3 is CSARDAGLAGVSGELFF. CDR3 coding DNA: TGCAGTGCTAGAGATGCCGGACTAGCGGGAGTCTCCGGGGAGCTGTTTTTT.

In this sample, this clonotype turned up once. The rearrangement joins TRBV7-4 to TRBJ2-3; TRBD1 matches at 7 bases. The CDR3 has 14 residues. From germline, CDR1 is SGHVT and CDR2 SQSDAQ. Germline trimming cut 4 bases from V and 5 bases from J; bases unmatched to any gene: 6. The CDR3, as DNA: TGTGCCAGCAGCTCACAGGGGTCGCGAGATACGCAGTATTTT. This encodes CASSSQGSRDTQYF. Supplemented by reference TRBV7-4 and TRBJ2-3, the full variable domain reads GAGVSQSPRYKVAKRGRDVALRCDSISGHVTLYWYRQTLGQGSEVLTYSQSDAQRDKSGRPSGRFSAERPERSVSTLKIQRTEQGDSAVYLCASSSQGSRDTQYFGPGTRLTVL.

This clonotype turned up a few times. The chain joins TRBV9 to TRBJ2-1; D perhaps matches TRBD1 (5 bases). From germline, CDR1 is SGDLS and CDR2 YYNGEE. The V end was cut by 1 base, the J end by 8 bases, with 10 bases between. CDR3 size: 13 residues. As DNA, the CDR3 is TGTGCCAGCAGCGTACAGGGCGGAGATGAGCAGTTCTTC. Amino acid sequence: CASSVQGGDEQFF.

The V and J genes are TRBV7-2 and TRBJ1-1; D uncertain. The CDR3 length is 14 residues. The V gene lost 1 base and the J gene lost 1 base, with 7 bases spanning the gap. Germline V gene data show CDR1 as SGHTA and CDR2 as FQGNSA. The CDR3 loop reads CASSLVPPNTEAFF. The CDR3 DNA reads TGTGCCAGCAGCTTAGTTCCACCGAACACTGAAGCTTTCTTT.

The chain combines TRBV6-2 or TRBV6-3 with TRBJ2-7; tentative D call: TRBD2 (6 bases). The CDR3 has 14 amino acids. Germline V gene data show CDR1 as MNHEY and CDR2 as SVGEGT. Deletions cut 8 bases from V and 2 bases from J, with 16 bases between. CDR3 in amino acids: CASSRPRLAYEQYF. The DNA of the CDR3 is TGTGCCAGCTCCCGACCGCGACTAGCCTACGAGCAGTACTTC.

Comment on this clonotype: This CDR3 is missing its conserved last phenylalanine or tryptophan, likely due to a read error. The rearrangement joins TRBV6-2 or TRBV6-3 to TRBJ2-1; the match to TRBD2 covers 8 bases. CDR1 and CDR2 from the germline V gene are MNHEY and SVGEGT. With V trimmed by 3 bases and J by 7 bases, 8 bases remained unmatched. The CDR3 sequence is 15 residues long. The CDR3 bases are TGTGCCAGCAGTTATTCGGGGGGGCGAACGAATGAGCAGTTCTTG. Protein product: CASSYSGGRTNEQFL.

The V call is TRBV6-6, the J call TRBJ2-1, with 8 positions matching TRBD2. Trimming took 3 bases from V and 7 from J; bases not matched to a gene: 8. The CDR3 length is 15 residues. The germline gives CDR1 MNHNY, CDR2 SVGAGI (reference sequence). DNA for the CDR3: TGTGCCAGCAGTTATTCGATTCGGGGGGGAAATGAGCAGTTCTTC. It codes for CASSYSIRGGNEQFF.

This clonotype has just a few counts. The J gene is TRBJ1-1, the V gene TRBV7-3; TRBD1 aligns across 7 bases. The CDR3 contains 16 residues. The V gene end was trimmed by 1 base and the J gene end by 0 bases; junction bases not matched to a gene: 5. Germline V gene sequence: CDR1 SGHTA, CDR2 FQGTGA. The CDR3 DNA sequence: TGTGCCAGCAGCTTAAAGGGGGCCGACATGAACACTGAAGCTTTCTTT. This codes for CASSLKGADMNTEAFF.